These T cell receptor beta chains were read from a single sample in a study of T cell therapy after organ transplantation. Which antigens these TCRs recognize remains unknown. Some clones are missing from TCRdb's copy, which holds only in-frame ones; the method was immunoSEQ multiplex PCR. The sample has roughly 48,000 clones, about 95% seen once. Sequencing was performed on CD8+ T cells from blood, taken before autologous CMV-specific T cell therapy. The receptors stem from a human patient who had received a solid organ transplant and had CMV disease. CDR3s include the opening cysteine and the closing phenylalanine or tryptophan. D genes are given only for firm matches. Rows give clone size only sometimes, using once, few, many, or a class for an expanded clone.

v_call	clone_size	d_call	cdr3_length	j_call	cdr3_nt	cdr3_aa
TRBV6-5	NA	NA	14	TRBJ2-7	TGTGCCAGCAGTCCAAGGACAGCCGCCTACGAGCAGTACTTC	CASSPRTAAYEQYF
TRBV7-9	NA	NA	11	TRBJ2-1	TGTGCCAGCCAGGGTTACAATGAGCAGTTCTTC	CASQGYNEQFF
TRBV6-5	NA	TRBD1	12	TRBJ2-1	TGTGCCAGCAGCGAAACAGGGGTCGAGCAGTTCTTC	CASSETGVEQFF
TRBV5-4	NA	NA	15	TRBJ1-2	TGTGCCAGCAGCTTGGATCGGGGCTCAGATTATGGCTACACCTTC	CASSLDRGSDYGYTF
TRBV10-1	NA	TRBD2	16	TRBJ2-5	TGCGCCAGCAGTGAGTCGTCAGCGGGAGTGCAAGAGACCCAGTACTTC	CASSESSAGVQETQYF
TRBV5-1	NA	NA	17	TRBJ2-5	TGCGCCAGCAGCTTGGAATTCGAGGGGATCGGGCAAGAGACCCAGTACTTC	CASSLEFEGIGQETQYF
TRBV6-5	NA	TRBD2	14	TRBJ2-7	TGTGCCAGCAGCATGAGCGGGGACTCCTACGAGCAGTACTTC	CASSMSGDSYEQYF
TRBV6-6	NA	NA	14	TRBJ1-5	TGTGCCAGCACATCCCTGAGGGGGAATCAGCCCCAGCATTTT	CASTSLRGNQPQHF
TRBV10-1	NA	TRBD2	15	TRBJ2-2	TGCGCCAGCAGTGTAGGCGGGAGCGCCCGCGGGGAGCTGTTTTTT	CASSVGGSARGELFF
TRBV4-3	NA	NA	14	TRBJ2-1	TGCGCCAGCAGCAAGGTCGTGGGGGCCGGTGAGCAGTTCTTC	CASSKVVGAGEQFF
TRBV4-1	NA	NA	14	TRBJ2-1	TGCGCCAGCAGCCAACGCCAGGTGGCTAATGAGCAGTTCTTC	CASSQRQVANEQFF
TRBV18	NA	NA	13	TRBJ2-1	TGTGCCAGCTCACCCGAACAGGTCAATGAGCAGTTCTTC	CASSPEQVNEQFF
TRBV11-1	NA	TRBD2	15	TRBJ2-1	TGTGCCAGCAGCTTCGGGACTAGCGGGGGAGGTGAGCAGTTCTTC	CASSFGTSGGGEQFF
TRBV10-3	NA	NA	16	TRBJ1-5	TGTGCCATCAGTGAGGACCAGGCGTCCATCCATCAGCCCCAGCATTTT	CAISEDQASIHQPQHF
TRBV30	NA	NA	15	TRBJ1-1	TGTGCCTGGAGTTCGGAGGACTGGATGAACACTGAAGCTTTCTTT	CAWSSEDWMNTEAFF
TRBV5-5	NA	TRBD1	14	TRBJ2-7	TGTGCCAGCAGCCGGGACAGGACTCCTAACGAGCAGTACTTC	CASSRDRTPNEQYF
TRBV5-1	NA	TRBD1	16	TRBJ2-7	TGCGCCAGCAGCCCCATGAGGGCCGGGACAGGAGACGAGCAGTACTTC	CASSPMRAGTGDEQYF
TRBV5-1	NA	TRBD1	13	TRBJ2-1	TGCGCCAGCAGCTCGGGACAGCAGAATGAGCAGTTCTTC	CASSSGQQNEQFF
TRBV15	NA	NA	13	TRBJ2-7	TGTGCCACCAGCGGGCTGGAAGAATACGAGCAGTACTTC	CATSGLEEYEQYF
TRBV2	few	NA	12	TRBJ1-1	TGTGCCAGCAGTGAAGAACGGACCGAAGCTTTCTTT	CASSEERTEAFF
TRBV2	NA	NA	15	TRBJ1-3	TGTGCCAGCAGAGTGACGGGCGATCCCGGAAACACCATATATTTT	CASRVTGDPGNTIYF
TRBV29-1	NA	NA	14	TRBJ2-1	TGCAGCGTTGTAGCCCGCATCTCCTACAATGAGCAGTTCTTC	CSVVARISYNEQFF
TRBV27	NA	TRBD1	14	TRBJ2-1	TGTGCCAGCTCCATCGATTGGGACAGGACGAAGCAGTTCTTC	CASSIDWDRTKQFF
TRBV9	NA	NA	14	TRBJ2-3	TGTGCCAGCAGCGCCCATCGTAGCACAGATACGCAGTATTTT	CASSAHRSTDTQYF
TRBV19	NA	TRBD2	15	TRBJ2-3	TGTGCCAGTAGTGGGACTAGCGGGAGTGCAGATACGCAGTATTTT	CASSGTSGSADTQYF
TRBV7-9	NA	TRBD2	17	TRBJ2-1	TGTGCCAGCACCCCCCCTCGGGGGAGCGGGATTAAGGATGAGCAGTTCTTC	CASTPPRGSGIKDEQFF
TRBV7-9	NA	NA	13	TRBJ2-7	TGTGCCAGCAGCTTAGTTTCGGGGAACGAGCAGTACTTC	CASSLVSGNEQYF
TRBV9	NA	TRBD1	13	TRBJ2-1	TGTGCCAGCGGTTCACAGGGGGCTGGTGAGCAGTTCTTC	CASGSQGAGEQFF
TRBV4-1	NA	NA	17	TRBJ1-5	TGCGCCAGCAGCGAGGTCCGGGGACTTATTAGCAATCAGCCCCAGCATTTT	CASSEVRGLISNQPQHF
TRBV7-6	NA	TRBD1	16	TRBJ2-3	TGTGCCAGCAGCTTAGACAGGGGACAAAGCACAGATACGCAGTATTTT	CASSLDRGQSTDTQYF
TRBV15	NA	TRBD2	18	TRBJ2-3	TGTGCCACCAGCAGAGCAGGCGATAGCGGGACTAACACAGATACGCAGTATTTT	CATSRAGDSGTNTDTQYF
TRBV6-5	medium-sized	NA	12	TRBJ2-2	TGTGCCAGCAGGCAAAACACCGGGGAGCTGTTTTTT	CASRQNTGELFF
TRBV27	NA	NA	15	TRBJ2-3	TGTGCCAGCAGTCCCACCAGGAGCAAGGCTGATACGCAGTATTTT	CASSPTRSKADTQYF
TRBV30	NA	NA	14	TRBJ2-5	TGTGCCTGGACCAAGAAGATGTACCAAGAGACCCAGTACTTC	CAWTKKMYQETQYF
TRBV6-5	NA	TRBD1	16	TRBJ1-5	TGTGCCAGCAGTTACAAACTTGCCAGGGGGCTTGGGCCCCAGCATTTT	CASSYKLARGLGPQHF
TRBV5-6	NA	TRBD1	15	TRBJ2-2	TGTGCCAGCAGCCAAGGACAGGGGGAAACCGGGGAGCTGTTTTTT	CASSQGQGETGELFF
TRBV30	NA	NA	14	TRBJ2-1	TGTGCCTGGAGTGTAGAGCGGGCCCACAATGAGCAGTTCTTC	CAWSVERAHNEQFF
TRBV11-2	NA	NA	13	TRBJ2-1	TGTGCCAGCAGCTCCACCGGGACTGATGAGCAGTTCTTC	CASSSTGTDEQFF
TRBV12-5	NA	TRBD2	18	TRBJ2-2	TGTGCTAGTGGTTTGGTACCGGATCTAGCGGGGGGGACCGGGGAGCTGTTTTTT	CASGLVPDLAGGTGELFF
TRBV15	NA	TRBD2	17	TRBJ2-5	TGTGCCACCAGCAACCCCGTGAGCGGGAGTGTTCAAGAGACCCAGTACTTC	CATSNPVSGSVQETQYF
TRBV6-5	NA	TRBD1	12	TRBJ2-2	TGTGCCAGCAGTTACGCAGGGGGCGTGCTGTTTTTT	CASSYAGGVLFF
TRBV13	NA	TRBD2	16	TRBJ2-5	TGTGCCAGCAGCTCCGGACTAGCGGAAGTGAAGGAGACCCAGTACTTC	CASSSGLAEVKETQYF
TRBV5-4	NA	NA	11	TRBJ2-3	TGTGCCAGCAGCTGGGGAGATACGCAGTATTTT	CASSWGDTQYF
TRBV7-6	NA	TRBD2	17	TRBJ2-1	TGTGCCAGCAGCATTCTAGTTAGCGGGAGAGTTGGCAATGAGCAGTTCTTC	CASSILVSGRVGNEQFF
TRBV4-1	NA	NA	16	TRBJ2-1	TGCGCCAGCAGCCAAGTGCGGGTCAACGGCTACAATGAGCAGTTCTTC	CASSQVRVNGYNEQFF
TRBV27	NA	TRBD1	16	TRBJ2-7	TGTGCCAGCAGTTCCTCACAGGGGGAACTTCCCTACGAGCAGTACTTC	CASSSSQGELPYEQYF
TRBV19	NA	NA	16	TRBJ2-1	TGTGCCAGTAGTATATCGACCTCTGAGCCCTACAATGAGCAGTTCTTC	CASSISTSEPYNEQFF
TRBV6-5	once	TRBD1	16	TRBJ1-2	TGTGCCAGCAGTTACGGGGAACAGGGGACGAACTATGGCTACACCTTC	CASSYGEQGTNYGYTF
TRBV19	NA	NA	16	TRBJ1-2	TGTGCCAGTATAGAGAATCCAGTAGAGATTAACTATGGCTACACCTTC	CASIENPVEINYGYTF
TRBV25-1	NA	NA	17	TRBJ1-2	TGTGCCAGCAGTGAATTCGGGTTCACCCGAGAGACTGGTGGCTACACCTTC	CASSEFGFTRETGGYTF
TRBV6-6	once	NA	14	TRBJ2-1	TGTGCCAGCACCACGGGGACTTCCTACAATGAGCAGTTCTTC	CASTTGTSYNEQFF
TRBV30	NA	NA	11	TRBJ2-2	TGTGCCTGGGGGGGCACCGGGGAGCTGTTTTTT	CAWGGTGELFF
TRBV11-1	NA	NA	13	TRBJ2-5	TGTGCCAGCAGCCCCGCGCCCCAAGAGACCCAGTACTTC	CASSPAPQETQYF
TRBV25-1	NA	TRBD1	17	TRBJ2-3	TGTGCCAGCAGTGAATCAACCGGGACAGGGGGTGCAGATACGCAGTATTTT	CASSESTGTGGADTQYF
TRBV6-5	NA	NA	16	TRBJ2-6	TGTGCCAGCAGTTACTCGGGTGTCTCTGGGGCCAACGTCCTGACTTTC	CASSYSGVSGANVLTF
TRBV6-4	few	TRBD1	14	TRBJ2-1	TGTGCCAGCAGTGACGGACAGGGTGGCGATGAGCAGTTCTTC	CASSDGQGGDEQFF
TRBV27	NA	NA	11	TRBJ1-4	TGTGCCAGCAGTTTAGGTGAAAAACTGTTTTTT	CASSLGEKLFF